This T cell receptor (beta chain) appears in the sequencing data of a study of T cell repertoires in cytomegalovirus infection. Looking at the study overall: CMV epitopes, recently identified HLA-C-restricted and well-studied HLA-B-restricted, were used. TCR beta signatures that were public indicated CMV infection and matching HLA type.

Findings and limits, study-wide: There were carriers of CMV plus the relevant HLA, and cumulative public TCR beta family frequency identified them. HLA-C-restricted CMV clonotypes gave the most frequent clonotype in two of eight donors.

The CDR3 has 16 residues. The J segment lost 6 bases and the V segment lost 5 bases, leaving 15 bases of the junction unmatched. TCRdb reprocessed the reads via MiXCR and lists one record per CDR3 protein. Of 110,000 to 150,000 distinct CDR3 sequences listed, more than 30% were seen once; the top ten hold roughly 47%. This clonotype was counted at least ten times. The antigen is undetermined. V and J are TRBV12-3 or TRBV12-4 and TRBJ1-2; 7 bases are shared with TRBD1. Here the sequenced sample was CD8+ T cells from cultured PBMCs, taken from culture after CMV antigen stimulation. This clonotype originated in a human donor in good health (CMV status not recorded). Some clones in this sample may be carry-over from other donors' samples. Written as DNA, the CDR3 is TGTGCCAGCAGTGCCAACCTGGGAGGGGGCGGTCATGGCTACACCTTC. It codes for CASSANLGGGGHGYTF.